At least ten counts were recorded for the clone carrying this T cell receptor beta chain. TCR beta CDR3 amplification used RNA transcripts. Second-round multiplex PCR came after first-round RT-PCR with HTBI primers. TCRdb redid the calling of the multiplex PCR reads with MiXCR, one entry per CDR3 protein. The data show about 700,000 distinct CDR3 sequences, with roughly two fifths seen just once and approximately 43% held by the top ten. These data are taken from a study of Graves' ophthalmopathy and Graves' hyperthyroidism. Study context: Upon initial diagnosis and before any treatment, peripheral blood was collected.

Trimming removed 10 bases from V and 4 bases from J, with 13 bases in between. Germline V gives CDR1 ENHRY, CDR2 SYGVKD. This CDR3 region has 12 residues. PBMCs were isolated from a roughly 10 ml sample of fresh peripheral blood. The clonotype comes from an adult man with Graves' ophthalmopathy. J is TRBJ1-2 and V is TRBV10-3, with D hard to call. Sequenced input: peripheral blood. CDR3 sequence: CASRDSAYGYTF. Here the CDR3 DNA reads TGTGCCAGTCGAGACTCGGCCTATGGCTACACCTTC.